Included here is one TCR beta chain sequence, with context. Its antigen is still unknown. These data are taken from a study of CD8 T cells in Susac syndrome. Study-level points and caveats: The study admitted that it had a relatively small number of individuals in its TCR sequencing and HLA analysis.

An input of about 0.5 to 1 ug of RNA was subjected to reverse transcription using random hexamers. An immunoSEQ multiplex PCR amplified TCR beta CDR3 over 54 Vbeta and 13 Jbeta. Using its own MiXCR run on the immunoSEQ multiplex PCR reads, TCRdb lists one record per CDR3 protein. The sample contains 150,000 to 200,000 distinct CDR3 sequences, around 93% of which appear only once. Trimming stripped 4 bases from V and 1 base from J, with 10 bases between. The CDR3 totals 14 residues. Germline V gene lookup returns CDR1 LNHDA and CDR2 SQIVND (reference sequence). Sequencing of TCR beta was performed on blood CD8+ T cells and on blood CD4+ T cells. FACS enriched CD8+ TEMRA cells, while bulk CD8+ and CD4+ were negatively isolated.

This sequence originates from a human donor in good health. The sequenced sample consisted of CD4+ T cells from PBMCs. The rearrangement joins TRBV19 to TRBJ1-1; no firm D call. As DNA, the CDR3 is TGTGCCAGTAGTAAGGCCACACCGAACACTGAAGCTTTCTTT. Its translation: CASSKATPNTEAFF.